This T cell receptor beta chain was found in a study of blood T cell repertoires in COVID-19. The ends were cut back, 5 bases at V and 0 bases at J, with 15 bases in the middle. The CDR3 has 16 residues. Germline V lookup: CDR1 SGHTS, CDR2 YDEGEE. In the authors' methods: By means of reference gene primer amplification, nucleated cell counts were estimated. Sequencing was performed with immunoSEQ multiplex PCR; in TCRdb, only in-frame clones are kept and a portion is missing. V, J and clone size reflect that table, while D and trimming were determined from the DNA. The profile shows 200,000 to 250,000 clones, 80% to 85% of them singletons.

This chain connects TRBV5-8 to TRBJ1-3, with D possibly matching TRBD1 (5 bases). This receptor was identified in a man aged 25-45 years with active or convalescent COVID-19. Sequencing used peripheral blood. CDR3 amino acids: CASSLGRLLSGNTIYF. DNA for the CDR3: TGTGCCAGCAGTCTGGGGCGTCTACTCTCTGGAAACACCATATATTTT.